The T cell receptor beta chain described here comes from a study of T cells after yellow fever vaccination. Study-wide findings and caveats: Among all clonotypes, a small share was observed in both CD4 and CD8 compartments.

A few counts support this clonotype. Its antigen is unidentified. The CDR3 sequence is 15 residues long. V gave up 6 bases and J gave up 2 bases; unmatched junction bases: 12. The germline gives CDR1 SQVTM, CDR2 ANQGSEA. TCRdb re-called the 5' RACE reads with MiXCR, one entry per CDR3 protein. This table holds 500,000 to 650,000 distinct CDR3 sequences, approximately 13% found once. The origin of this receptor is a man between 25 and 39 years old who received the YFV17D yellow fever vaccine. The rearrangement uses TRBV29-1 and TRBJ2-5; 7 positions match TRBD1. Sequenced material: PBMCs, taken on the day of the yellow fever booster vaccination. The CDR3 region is CSVPDRAPWQETQYF. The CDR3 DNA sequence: TGCAGCGTCCCCGACAGGGCCCCGTGGCAAGAGACCCAGTACTTC.